This is a list of T cell receptor beta chains from one sample in a study of blood T cells in healthy people across ages. MiXCR, run by TCRdb on the 5' RACE reads, gives a single entry per CDR3 protein. The sample records hundreds of thousands of distinct CDR3 sequences, around 42% being singletons. Sequenced: blood. The receptors derive from a man aged 55 to 70 in good health. Both conserved end residues are part of each CDR3. A D gene is named only where the DNA matches it firmly. The size field is filled for only some rows; it gives once, few, many or a size class.

clone_size	v_call	j_call	d_call	cdr3_aa	cdr3_nt
.	TRBV10-3	TRBJ2-3	TRBD1	CAINSGGEADAQYF	TGTGCCATCAATTCAGGGGGCGAGGCAGATGCGCAGTATTTT
.	TRBV2	TRBJ1-4	TRBD1	CASSEDRADEKLFF	TGTGCCAGCTCGGAAGACAGGGCAGACGAAAAACTGTTTTTT
.	TRBV12-3/TRBV12-4	TRBJ2-1	.	CASTFSFNNEQFF	TGTGCCAGCACCTTTTCGTTCAACAATGAGCAGTTCTTC
few	TRBV7-8	TRBJ2-5	.	CASSLQGVETQYF	TGTGCCAGCAGCTTACAGGGTGTGGAGACCCAGTACTTC
once	TRBV5-1	TRBJ2-7	.	CASSRTGPWREQYF	TGCGCCAGCAGTCGAACCGGACCTTGGAGGGAGCAGTACTTC
.	TRBV12-3/TRBV12-4	TRBJ2-1	TRBD2	CASRQGLAGGVGEQFF	TGTGCCAGCCGCCAGGGACTAGCGGGAGGGGTGGGTGAGCAGTTCTTC
few	TRBV7-2	TRBJ2-7	.	CASSFPSPREQYF	TGTGCCAGCAGCTTCCCCTCTCCTCGCGAGCAGTACTTC
.	TRBV21-1	TRBJ1-5	.	CASSPRGPGGPQHF	TGTGCCAGCAGCCCCAGGGGGCCCGGAGGTCCCCAGCATTTT
.	TRBV7-8	TRBJ2-5	TRBD2	CASSSRLDGGAKTQYF	TGTGCCAGCAGCTCCCGTTTGGACGGGGGGGCGAAGACCCAGTACTTC
few	TRBV28	TRBJ2-7	.	CASSPSGTHVYEQYF	TGTGCCAGCAGTCCGTCCGGGACCCATGTCTACGAGCAGTACTTC
.	TRBV28	TRBJ2-5	TRBD2	CASSSREVKTQYF	TGTGCCAGCAGTTCCCGGGAGGTAAAGACCCAGTACTTC